Shown below are 18 T cell receptor beta chains from a single sample sequenced in a study of memory CD4+ T cells and cytomegalovirus serostatus. The sort gate was single viable CD3+CD4+CD8-CD45RO+ cells for memory CD4+ T cells. Method: immunoSEQ multiplex PCR; TCRdb's copy keeps in-frame clones and lacks some. Of roughly 53,000 clones listed, 70% to 80% were seen once; the top ten hold around 1.6%. The specimen sequenced was memory CD4+ T cells from blood. These receptors all stem from an adult in good health and CMV-seronegative.

This clone is a singleton in its sample. The rearrangement links TRBV9 to TRBJ1-4; D possibly corresponds to TRBD1 (6 bases). Germline V lookup: CDR1 SGDLS, CDR2 YYNGEE. The CDR3 has 15 residues. V was pared by 1 base and J by 3 bases, with 10 bases between. The CDR3 DNA reads TGTGCCAGCAGCGTAACAGGGTTTTCTAATGAAAAACTGTTTTTT. Its translation is CASSVTGFSNEKLFF.

The chain couples TRBV19 to TRBJ1-1, with 7 bases lining up with TRBD1. The CDR3 is 16 amino acids. The germline V gene encodes CDR1 LNHDA and CDR2 SQIVND (reference sequence). V trimming: 3 bases; J trimming: 6 bases; junction bases outside the gene matches: 13. The DNA of the CDR3 is TGTGCCAGTAGTATCCCTGGTCACAGGGGAACTTCTGAAGCTTTCTTT. Protein product: CASSIPGHRGTSEAFF.

The rearrangement joins TRBV6-1 to TRBJ1-1; no clear D. Looked up from germline, CDR1 is MNHNS and CDR2 is SASEGT. The CDR3 has 15 amino acids. V was shortened by 4 bases and J by 0 bases, with 12 bases between the two germline ends. CDR3 bases: TGTGCCAGCAGTGGCGAGCGGGGTCTGAACACTGAAGCTTTCTTT. Its translation is CASSGERGLNTEAFF.

The chain has TRBV5-1 and TRBJ2-1; D is perhaps TRBD2 (6 bases). Trimming removed 2 bases at V and 2 bases at J, with 14 bases between. Germline-derived CDR1 and CDR2 are SGHRS and YFSETQ. CDR3 length: 16 amino acids. This CDR3 reads CASSLTGTGTYNEQFF. CDR3 sequence (DNA): TGCGCCAGCAGCTTAACCGGGACTGGAACCTACAATGAGCAGTTCTTC.

This sequence joins TRBV7-9 and TRBJ2-2; D is undetermined. Germline assignment: CDR1 SEHNR and CDR2 FQNEAQ (reference sequence). The CDR3 contains 15 residues. Between the trimmed V and J ends, which lost 6 bases and 0 bases, there was a span of 11 bases. The CDR3 DNA reads as TGTGCCAGCAGTCGAAATGCAGCGAACACCGGGGAGCTGTTTTTT. It codes for CASSRNAANTGELFF. Drawing the rest from reference TRBV7-9 and TRBJ2-2, the complete variable domain is DTGVSQNPRHKITKRGQNVTFRCDPISEHNRLYWYRQTLGQGPEFLTYFQNEAQLEKSRLLSDRFSAERPKGSFSTLEIQRTEQGDSAMYLCASSRNAANTGELFFGEGSRLTVL.

In its sample, this clone was seen a few times. This rearrangement joins TRBV10-2 to TRBJ1-3; TRBD1 is a possible D gene (5 bases). Trimming took 0 bases from V and 5 from J, leaving 8 bases between them. The CDR3 extends over 14 amino acids. Germline loops: CDR1 WSHSY, CDR2 SAAADI. The CDR3 loop is CASSESRQRNTIYF. The CDR3 DNA follows: TGCGCCAGCAGTGAGTCCAGACAGCGAAACACCATATATTTT.

The chain joins TRBV9 to TRBJ1-2, with D perhaps matching TRBD1 (5 bases). This CDR3 region has 13 residues. Germline values: CDR1 SGDLS, CDR2 YYNGEE. The germline V and J ends were trimmed by 0 bases and 3 bases, with 6 bases remaining between them. The CDR3 DNA reads TGTGCCAGCAGCGTAGTGGGGGACTATGGCTACACCTTC. Its translation: CASSVVGDYGYTF.

The V call is TRBV18, the J call TRBJ1-1; no definite D call. Trimming pared 4 bases from V and 2 bases from J, leaving 8 bases between. Per germline, CDR1 KGHSH and CDR2 LQKENI. There are 13 residues in the CDR3. DNA of the CDR3: TGTGCCAGCTCACGGGCAGGAAACACTGAAGCTTTCTTT. It yields the protein CASSRAGNTEAFF.

Only one count was recorded for this clone. The rearrangement uses TRBV28 and TRBJ1-5, with D possibly matching TRBD1 (6 bases). CDR1 and CDR2 (germline): MDHEN, SYDVKM. V lost 9 bases to trimming and J lost 7 bases, with 13 bases between them. This CDR3 spans 12 amino acids. CDR3 residues: CASKQGIQPQHF. The CDR3 DNA is TGTGCCAGTAAACAGGGAATCCAGCCCCAGCATTTT.

The rearrangement joins TRBV5-1 to TRBJ1-2; D gene ambiguous. Germline CDR1 SGHRS, CDR2 YFSETQ. V was cut by 0 bases and J by 5 bases, with 11 bases left in between. The CDR3 spans 14 residues. The CDR3 DNA reads TGCGCCAGCAGCTTGGACAGCTCTGGTTATGGCTACACCTTC. This encodes CASSLDSSGYGYTF.

This rearrangement joins TRBV29-1 to TRBJ1-4; a possible D gene is TRBD1 (5 bases). Germline assignment: CDR1 SQVTM and CDR2 ANQGSEA. The CDR3 contains 13 residues. Between the trimmed V and J ends, which lost 4 bases and 5 bases, there was a span of 11 bases. DNA of the CDR3: TGCAGCGTTGCGGGGCGATTAAATGAAAAACTGTTTTTT. It codes for CSVAGRLNEKLFF.

The V and J genes are TRBV19 and TRBJ1-1; 10 bases are a match to TRBD1. This CDR3 comprises 14 residues. Germline values: CDR1 LNHDA, CDR2 SQIVND (reference sequence). V trimming: 6 bases; J trimming: 5 bases; junction bases outside the gene matches: 6. The CDR3 spells CASSRGQGLTEAFF. The DNA for the CDR3 is TGTGCCAGTAGCCGGGGACAGGGGTTAACTGAAGCTTTCTTT.

The J gene is TRBJ2-5, the V gene TRBV18; D not certain. There are 11 residues in the CDR3. The germline CDR1 and CDR2 sequences are KGHSH and LQKENI. V was cut by 4 bases and J by 2 bases, with 2 bases left in between. The chain's CDR3 is CASSRQETQYF. CDR3 DNA: TGTGCCAGCTCACGACAAGAGACCCAGTACTTC.

The V call is TRBV6-5, the J call TRBJ1-5; possibly TRBD1 for D (5 bases). V was pared by 4 bases and J by 2 bases, with 9 bases between. CDR3 length: 14 amino acids. Germline values: CDR1 MNHEY, CDR2 SVGAGI. The CDR3, as DNA: TGTGCCAGCAGTTCGGGGGGTGGCAATCAGCCCCAGCATTTT. Translation: CASSSGGGNQPQHF.

The chain joins TRBV5-8 to TRBJ1-5; 8 bases match TRBD1. V lost 4 bases and J lost 12; bases outside the gene matches: 6. The CDR3 extends over 12 amino acids. Germline V gene data show CDR1 as SGHTS and CDR2 as YDEGEE. The CDR3 sequence: CASSPTGGSQHF. For the CDR3, the DNA is TGTGCCAGCAGCCCAACAGGGGGTAGCCAGCATTTT.

The V call is TRBV27, the J call TRBJ2-1, with 9 bases fitting TRBD2. The CDR3 has 19 residues. The V gene end was trimmed by 1 base and the J gene end by 7 bases; junction bases not matched to a gene: 17. The V gene's germline CDR1 is MNHEY and CDR2 SMNVEV (reference sequence). The CDR3 DNA is TGTGCCAGCAGTTTATGGCCTAGCGGGACGTTTGGGGTTGGAAATGAGCAGTTCTTC. Translation: CASSLWPSGTFGVGNEQFF.

The count of this clone is one. The rearrangement uses TRBV18 and TRBJ2-7; 13 bases fit TRBD2. V lost 3 bases to trimming and J lost 4 bases; unmatched junction nucleotides: 3. The CDR3 consists of 15 residues. Germline assignment: CDR1 KGHSH and CDR2 LQKENI. CDR3 in DNA: TGTGCCAGCTCACCCCAACTAGCGGGAGGGTACGAGCAGTACTTC. Its protein is CASSPQLAGGYEQYF.

This sequence joins TRBV14 and TRBJ1-2, with D tentatively TRBD1 (5 bases). The CDR3 covers 13 residues. The germline CDR1 and CDR2 sequences are SGHDN and FVKESK. Trimming cost V 3 bases and J 4 bases, with 9 bases left between them. Here the CDR3 reads CASSQRGSYGYTF. In DNA, the CDR3 is TGTGCCAGCAGCCAGCGGGGCTCCTATGGCTACACCTTC.